The clone carrying this TCR beta chain turned up a few times. Researchers report isolating at least 6.5 million PBMCs per sample. A sample-barcoded 5' primer and a J-beta primer mix were used in a second PCR of roughly 7 to 12 cycles. One entry per CDR3 protein, called by TCRdb with MiXCR from the 5' RACE reads. The sample shows roughly 1.6 million distinct CDR3 sequences, 30% to 40% of them seen only once. The data were obtained in a study of blood T cells in healthy people across ages. V gave up 7 bases and J gave up 3 bases, with 13 bases separating them. This CDR3 comprises 14 residues. Germline V gives CDR1 ENHRY, CDR2 SYGVKD.

The sequencing sample was made of blood. The chain couples TRBV10-3 to TRBJ2-1, with D hard to call. The TCR was taken from a woman in her twenties or thirties in good health. In nucleotides, the CDR3 is TGTGCCATCATGCCGGCCCTGGACTACAATGAGCAGTTCTTC. This sequence encodes CAIMPALDYNEQFF.